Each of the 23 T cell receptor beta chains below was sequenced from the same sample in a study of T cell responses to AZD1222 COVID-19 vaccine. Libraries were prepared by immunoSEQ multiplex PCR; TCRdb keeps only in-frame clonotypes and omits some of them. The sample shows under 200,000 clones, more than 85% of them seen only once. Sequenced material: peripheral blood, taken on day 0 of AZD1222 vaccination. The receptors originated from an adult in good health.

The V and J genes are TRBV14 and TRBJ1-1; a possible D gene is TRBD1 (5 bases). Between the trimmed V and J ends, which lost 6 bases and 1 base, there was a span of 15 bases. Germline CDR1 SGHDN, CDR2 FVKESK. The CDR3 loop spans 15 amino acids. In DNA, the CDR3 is TGTGCCAGCAGTCGATTCTTACAGGCGAACACTGAAGCTTTCTTT. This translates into CASSRFLQANTEAFF.

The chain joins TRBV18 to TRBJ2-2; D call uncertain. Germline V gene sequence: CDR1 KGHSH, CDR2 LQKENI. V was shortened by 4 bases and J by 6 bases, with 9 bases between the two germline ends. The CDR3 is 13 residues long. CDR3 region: CASSLSIPGELFF. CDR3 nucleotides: TGTGCCAGCTCACTCTCTATCCCCGGGGAGCTGTTTTTT.

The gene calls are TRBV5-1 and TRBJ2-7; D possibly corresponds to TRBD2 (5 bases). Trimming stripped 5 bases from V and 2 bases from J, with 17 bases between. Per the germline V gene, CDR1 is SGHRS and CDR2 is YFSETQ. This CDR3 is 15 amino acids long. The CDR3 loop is CASRSSSGVPYEQYF. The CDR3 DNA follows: TGCGCCAGCAGAAGTTCGTCCGGGGTCCCCTACGAGCAGTACTTC.

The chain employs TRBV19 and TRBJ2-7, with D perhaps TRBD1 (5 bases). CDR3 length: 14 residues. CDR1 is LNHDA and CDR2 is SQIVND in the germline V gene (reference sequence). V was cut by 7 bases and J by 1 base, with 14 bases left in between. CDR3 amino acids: CASTALGRSYEQYF. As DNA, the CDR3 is TGTGCCAGTACCGCCTTGGGGCGATCCTACGAGCAGTACTTC.

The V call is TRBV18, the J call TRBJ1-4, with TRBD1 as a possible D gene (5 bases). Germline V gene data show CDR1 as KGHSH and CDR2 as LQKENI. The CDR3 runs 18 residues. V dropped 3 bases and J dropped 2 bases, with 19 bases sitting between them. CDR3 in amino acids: CASSPQGLSLSTNEKLFF. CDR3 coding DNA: TGTGCCAGCTCACCTCAGGGATTATCCTTGTCGACTAATGAAAAACTGTTTTTT.

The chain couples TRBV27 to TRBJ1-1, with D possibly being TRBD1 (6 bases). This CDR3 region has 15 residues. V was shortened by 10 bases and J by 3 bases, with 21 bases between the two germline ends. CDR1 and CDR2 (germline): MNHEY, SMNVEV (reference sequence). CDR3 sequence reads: CATHKGGGLDTEAFF. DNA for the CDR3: TGTGCCACCCACAAAGGGGGGGGCTTGGACACTGAAGCTTTCTTT.

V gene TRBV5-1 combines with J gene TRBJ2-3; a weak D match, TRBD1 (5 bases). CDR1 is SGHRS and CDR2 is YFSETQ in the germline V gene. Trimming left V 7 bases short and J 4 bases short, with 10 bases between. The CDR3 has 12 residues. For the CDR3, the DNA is TGCGCCAGCGAGGACACCTCAGATACGCAGTATTTT. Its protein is CASEDTSDTQYF.

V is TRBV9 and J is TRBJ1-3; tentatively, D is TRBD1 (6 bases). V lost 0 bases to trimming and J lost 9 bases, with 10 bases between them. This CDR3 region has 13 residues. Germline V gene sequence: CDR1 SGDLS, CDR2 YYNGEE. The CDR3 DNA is TGTGCCAGCAGCGTAGCAGGGGTGGCCACCATATATTTT. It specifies CASSVAGVATIYF.

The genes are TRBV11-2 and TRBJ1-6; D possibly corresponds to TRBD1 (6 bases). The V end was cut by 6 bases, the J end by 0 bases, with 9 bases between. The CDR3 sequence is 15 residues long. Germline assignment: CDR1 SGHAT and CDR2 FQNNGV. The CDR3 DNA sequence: TGTGCCAGCAGACAGGGTGTCTCCTATAATTCACCCCTCCACTTT. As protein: CASRQGVSYNSPLHF. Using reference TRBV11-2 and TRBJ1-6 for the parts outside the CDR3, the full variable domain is EAGVAQSPRYKIIEKRQSVAFWCNPISGHATLYWYQQILGQGPKLLIQFQNNGVVDDSQLPKDRFSAERLKGVDSTLKIQPAKLEDSAVYLCASRQGVSYNSPLHFGNGTRLTVT.

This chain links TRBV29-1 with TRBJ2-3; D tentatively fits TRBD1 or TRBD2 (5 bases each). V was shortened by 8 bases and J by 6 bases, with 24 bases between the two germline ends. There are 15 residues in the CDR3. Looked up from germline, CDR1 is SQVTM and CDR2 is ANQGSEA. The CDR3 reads CSPYSGTQWPDTQYF. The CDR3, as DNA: TGCAGCCCTTATAGTGGGACGCAGTGGCCCGATACGCAGTATTTT.

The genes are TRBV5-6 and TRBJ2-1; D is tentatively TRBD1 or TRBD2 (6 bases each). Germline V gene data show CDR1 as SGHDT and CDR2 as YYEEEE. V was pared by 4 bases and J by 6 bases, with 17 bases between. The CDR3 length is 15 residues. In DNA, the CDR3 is TGTGCCAGCAGCGGGGGGCAGGGGCTTGGCAATGAGCAGTTCTTC. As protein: CASSGGQGLGNEQFF.

The DNA of the CDR3 is TGCGCCAGCAGCTCCGGTACTACCAGCGGGATCGAGACCCAGTACTTC. Translation gives CASSSGTTSGIETQYF. The rearrangement uses TRBV4-1 and TRBJ2-5; 7 bases map to TRBD2. The CDR3 length is 16 residues. Germline V gene data show CDR1 as MGHRA and CDR2 as YSYEKL. Trimming removed 5 bases from V and 5 bases from J; junction bases left unmatched: 14.

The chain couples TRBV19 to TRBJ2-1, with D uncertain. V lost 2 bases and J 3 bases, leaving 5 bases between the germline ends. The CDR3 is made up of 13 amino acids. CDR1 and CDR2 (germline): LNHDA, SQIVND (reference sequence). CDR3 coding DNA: TGTGCCAGTAGTATACCCAGCTACAATGAGCAGTTCTTC. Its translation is CASSIPSYNEQFF.

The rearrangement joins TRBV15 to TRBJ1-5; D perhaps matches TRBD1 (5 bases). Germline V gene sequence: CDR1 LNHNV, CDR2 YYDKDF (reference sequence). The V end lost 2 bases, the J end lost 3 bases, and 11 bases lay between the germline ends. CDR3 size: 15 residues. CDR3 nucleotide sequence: TGTGCCACCAGCAGAAAAGGACATAACAATCAGCCCCAGCATTTT. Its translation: CATSRKGHNNQPQHF.

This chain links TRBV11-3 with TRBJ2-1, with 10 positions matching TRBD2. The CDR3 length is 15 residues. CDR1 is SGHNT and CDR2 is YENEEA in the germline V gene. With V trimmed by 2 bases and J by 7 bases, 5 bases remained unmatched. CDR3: CASSLSLAGVNEQFF. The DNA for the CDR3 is TGTGCCAGCAGCTTAAGTCTAGCGGGAGTGAATGAGCAGTTCTTC.

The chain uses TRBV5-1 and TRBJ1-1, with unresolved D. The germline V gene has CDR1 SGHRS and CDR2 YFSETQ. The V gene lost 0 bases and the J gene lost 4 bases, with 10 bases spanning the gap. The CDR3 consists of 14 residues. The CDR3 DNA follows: TGCGCCAGCAGCTTGGTGGGGTCGGGCACTGAAGCTTTCTTT. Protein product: CASSLVGSGTEAFF.

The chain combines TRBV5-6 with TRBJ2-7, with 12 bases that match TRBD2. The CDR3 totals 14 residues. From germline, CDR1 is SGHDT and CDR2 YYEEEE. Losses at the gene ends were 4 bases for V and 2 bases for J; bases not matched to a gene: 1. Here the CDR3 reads CASSRTSGAYEQYF. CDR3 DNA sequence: TGTGCCAGCAGCCGGACTAGCGGGGCCTACGAGCAGTACTTC.

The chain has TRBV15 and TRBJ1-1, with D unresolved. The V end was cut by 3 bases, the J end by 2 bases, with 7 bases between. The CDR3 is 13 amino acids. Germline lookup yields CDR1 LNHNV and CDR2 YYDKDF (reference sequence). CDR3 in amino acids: CATSSDRNTEAFF. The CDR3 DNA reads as TGTGCCACCAGCAGCGACCGTAACACTGAAGCTTTCTTT.

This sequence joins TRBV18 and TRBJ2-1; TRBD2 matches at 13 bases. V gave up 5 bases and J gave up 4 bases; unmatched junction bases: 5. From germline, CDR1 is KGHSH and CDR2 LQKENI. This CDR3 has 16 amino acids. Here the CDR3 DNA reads TGTGCCAGCTCAGATGGGACTAGCGGGGTGTACAATGAGCAGTTCTTC. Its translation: CASSDGTSGVYNEQFF.

The CDR3 sequence is CASSLENWTAYGYTF. CDR3 nucleotides: TGTGCCAGCAGCTTAGAAAATTGGACAGCCTATGGCTACACCTTC. V usage is TRBV11-2 and J usage is TRBJ1-2, with TRBD1 as a possible D gene (6 bases). V was pared by 0 bases and J by 4 bases, with 12 bases between. Germline-derived CDR1 and CDR2 are SGHAT and FQNNGV. The CDR3 contains 15 residues.

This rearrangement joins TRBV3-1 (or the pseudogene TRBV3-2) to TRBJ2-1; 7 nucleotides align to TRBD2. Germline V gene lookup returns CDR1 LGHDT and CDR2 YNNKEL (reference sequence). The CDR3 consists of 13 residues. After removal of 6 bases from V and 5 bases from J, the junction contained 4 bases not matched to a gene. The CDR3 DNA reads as TGTGCCAGCAGGGTGGGAGGGAACAATGAGCAGTTCTTC. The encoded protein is CASRVGGNNEQFF.

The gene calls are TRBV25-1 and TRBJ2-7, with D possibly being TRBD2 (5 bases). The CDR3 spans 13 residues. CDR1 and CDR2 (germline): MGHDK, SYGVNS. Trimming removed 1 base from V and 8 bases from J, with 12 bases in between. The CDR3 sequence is CASSESEGRKQYF. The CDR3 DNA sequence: TGTGCCAGCAGTGAATCAGAGGGTAGGAAGCAGTACTTC.

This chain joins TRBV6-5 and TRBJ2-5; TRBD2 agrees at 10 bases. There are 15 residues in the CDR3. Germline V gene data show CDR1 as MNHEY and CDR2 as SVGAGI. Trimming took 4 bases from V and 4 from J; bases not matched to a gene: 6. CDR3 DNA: TGTGCCAGCAGTTGGGAGAGACTAGCGGGAGAGACCCAGTACTTC. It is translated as CASSWERLAGETQYF.